This T cell receptor (beta chain) is drawn from a study of blood T cells in healthy people across ages. As for the study in general: Capture by template switching was about one barcoded beta molecule per two T cells. Study conclusions and caveats: Nothing was known about donor CMV status, and this possibly confounded expanded clonotype changes. Leaving the PBMCs unsorted stopped any conclusive comparison of naive versus antigen-experienced cells.

Points on this clonotype: Its antigen is unidentified.

The germline V and J ends were trimmed by 0 bases and 1 base, with 10 bases remaining between them. CDR3 length equals 16 residues. In germline, CDR1 is LNHNV, CDR2 YYDKDF (reference sequence). Primed by a sample-barcoded 5' primer and a J-beta primer mix, a second PCR proceeded for 7 to 11 cycles. Each cDNA molecule received a tag from a template-switch adaptor that had 12 random nucleotides. TCRdb reanalysed the 5' RACE reads using MiXCR and keeps one entry per CDR3 protein. The data hold 450,000 to 700,000 distinct CDR3 sequences, with roughly 28% observed a single time. J is TRBJ2-4 and V is TRBV15; tentatively, D is TRBD1 (5 bases). The clonotype originates from a woman aged 70 to 79 in good health. The sequenced material came from blood. CDR3 DNA: TGTGCCACCAGCAGAGATCCGGCAGGGGCCAAAAACATTCAGTACTTC. Encoded protein: CATSRDPAGAKNIQYF.